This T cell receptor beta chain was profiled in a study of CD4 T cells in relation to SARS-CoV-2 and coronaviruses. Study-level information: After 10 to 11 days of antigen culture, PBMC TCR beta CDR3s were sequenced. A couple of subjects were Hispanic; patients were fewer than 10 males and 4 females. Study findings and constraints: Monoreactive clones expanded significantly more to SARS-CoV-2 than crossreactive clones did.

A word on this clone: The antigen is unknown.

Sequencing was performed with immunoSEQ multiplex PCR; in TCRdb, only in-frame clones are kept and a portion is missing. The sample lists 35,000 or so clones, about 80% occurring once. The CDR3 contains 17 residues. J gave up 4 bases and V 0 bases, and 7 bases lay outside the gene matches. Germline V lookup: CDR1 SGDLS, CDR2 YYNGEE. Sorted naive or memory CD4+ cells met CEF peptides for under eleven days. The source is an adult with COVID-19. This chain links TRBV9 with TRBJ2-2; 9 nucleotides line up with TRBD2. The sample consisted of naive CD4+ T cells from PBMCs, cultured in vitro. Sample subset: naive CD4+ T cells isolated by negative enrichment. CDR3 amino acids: CASSVGWREGPTGELFF. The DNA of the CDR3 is TGTGCCAGCAGCGTAGGGTGGCGGGAGGGCCCCACCGGGGAGCTGTTTTTT.